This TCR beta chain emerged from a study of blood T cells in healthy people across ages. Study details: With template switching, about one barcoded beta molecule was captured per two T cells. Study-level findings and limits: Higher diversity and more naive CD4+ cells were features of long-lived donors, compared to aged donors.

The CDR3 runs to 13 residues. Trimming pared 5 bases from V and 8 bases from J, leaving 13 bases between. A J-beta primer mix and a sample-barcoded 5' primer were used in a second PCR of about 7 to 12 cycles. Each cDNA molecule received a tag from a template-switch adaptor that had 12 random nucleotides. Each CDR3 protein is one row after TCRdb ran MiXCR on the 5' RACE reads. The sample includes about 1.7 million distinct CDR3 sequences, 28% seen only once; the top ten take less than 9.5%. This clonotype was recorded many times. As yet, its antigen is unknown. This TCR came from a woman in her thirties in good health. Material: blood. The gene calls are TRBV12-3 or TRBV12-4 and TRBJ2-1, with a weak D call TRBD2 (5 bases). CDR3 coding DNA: TGTGCCAGCAGTCAACTAGGTTCCCATGAGCAGTTCTTC. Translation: CASSQLGSHEQFF.